The rows below give T cell receptor beta chains drawn from one sample of a study of T-cell memory formation after mild COVID-19. TCRdb analysed the 5' RACE reads with MiXCR anew, one entry per CDR3 protein. The sample consists of approximately 350,000 distinct CDR3 sequences, 10% to 15% of them appearing once. The source material was PBMCs or a T cell subset sorted from them (not recorded which). All receptors derive from a young man who had mild COVID-19 (a few samples of this study predate the infection). Cell type and time point are not known. Each CDR3 is given with its conserved first and last residue. The D gene is left open where the match is weak. The listing skips clone size in some rows; elsewhere it reads once, few, many or a size class.

12	TRBJ2-1	.	TRBV29-1	few	CSPRGLGNEQFF	TGCAGCCCGAGGGGTCTGGGTAATGAGCAGTTCTTC
15	TRBJ1-3	.	TRBV7-2	few	CASSLVTDSGNTIYF	TGTGCCAGCAGCCTAGTCACAGACTCTGGAAACACCATATATTTT
18	TRBJ2-1	TRBD2	TRBV12-3/TRBV12-4	.	CASSLAGLAGGAYNEQFF	TGTGCCAGCAGTTTAGCCGGACTAGCGGGGGGAGCCTACAATGAGCAGTTCTTC
15	TRBJ1-6	.	TRBV7-2	.	CASSWAGSDNSPLHF	TGTGCCAGCAGCTGGGCAGGGTCGGATAATTCACCCCTCCACTTT
15	TRBJ2-5	.	TRBV29-1	.	CSVDDAPGTQETQYF	TGCAGCGTTGACGATGCCCCGGGGACCCAAGAGACCCAGTACTTC
12	TRBJ2-1	.	TRBV6-2/TRBV6-3	few	CASSRPHGEQFF	TGTGCCAGCAGTAGACCGCACGGCGAGCAGTTCTTC
15	TRBJ1-1	.	TRBV4-3	.	CASSQDRQDNTEAFF	TGCGCCAGCAGCCAAGATAGACAGGATAACACTGAAGCTTTCTTT
16	TRBJ1-1	.	TRBV6-5	.	CASSYYLGAGNTEAFF	TGTGCCAGCAGTTACTATTTGGGGGCGGGGAACACTGAAGCTTTCTTT
14	TRBJ2-2	.	TRBV24-1	few	CATSDATGPGELFF	TGTGCCACCAGTGATGCTACAGGGCCCGGGGAGCTGTTTTTT
13	TRBJ1-1	.	TRBV5-5	.	CASSLVLNTEAFF	TGTGCCAGCAGCTTGGTGCTAAACACTGAAGCTTTCTTT
13	TRBJ1-5	.	TRBV6-5	.	CASTSDGNQPQHF	TGTGCCAGCACCTCCGACGGCAATCAGCCCCAGCATTTT
14	TRBJ1-1	.	TRBV5-1	.	CASSWGYGNTEAFF	TGCGCCAGCAGCTGGGGGTATGGGAACACTGAAGCTTTCTTT
13	TRBJ2-4	.	TRBV12-3/TRBV12-4	many	CASSQGVGNIQYF	TGTGCCAGCAGTCAGGGCGTGGGAAACATTCAGTACTTC
16	TRBJ2-4	.	TRBV28	few	CASSSPGRPERDIQYF	TGTGCCAGCAGTTCTCCGGGACGCCCCGAAAGGGACATTCAGTACTTC